This entry lists 8 T cell receptor beta chains sequenced from one sample in a study of CXCR3-negative and CXCR3-positive naive CD8 T cells (dated 2019 in TCRdb). Sequencer: NextSeq 550. The Human TCR Profiling Kit (MiLaboratory) was used to make UMI-labeled 5' RACE TRB cDNA libraries. TCRdb reprocessed the reads and assigns one entry to each CDR3 protein sequence, leaving out DNA. The sample's records list about 63,000 distinct CDR3 sequences. The top ten clones comprise 4% to 5.5% of the sample. Beyond this particular receptor, the publication reports: Compared with CXCR3-negative naive cells, CXCR3-positive naive cells had TRB CDR3s with higher hydrophobicity (lower Kidera factor 4), lower energy, and higher strength and volume indices.

Their antigens remain unidentified. The sample taken for sequencing was naive CXCR3+ CD8+ T cells from blood. What this sample's cell subset or site label stands for: CD45RO-CCR7+CD27+CD95- naive CD8+ T cells expressing CXCR3 (TNR3+). Receptors were obtained from a human donor in good health. Some clones in this sample may be carry-over from other donors' samples.

The V gene is TRBV29-1, the J gene TRBJ2-3. CDR3 length equals 13 residues. The germline V gene encodes CDR1 SQVTM and CDR2 ANQGSEA. The CDR3 sequence is CSGIGVSTDTQYF.

This rearrangement joins TRBV10-3 to TRBJ2-7; the TRBD2 assignment by TCRdb is unverifiable without DNA. CDR1 is ENHRY and CDR2 is SYGVKD in the germline V gene. CDR3 length: 15 residues. The CDR3 loop is CASKYRSSLSYEQYF.

The chain uses TRBV28 and TRBJ2-1; checking the TCRdb D call of TRBD2 is not possible without DNA. Per germline, CDR1 MDHEN and CDR2 SYDVKM. CDR3 length: 15 residues. This chain's CDR3 is CASSFRGDSRGEQFF.

The chain couples TRBV29-1 to TRBJ1-2. The CDR3 runs to 13 residues. Germline V gives CDR1 SQVTM, CDR2 ANQGSEA. CDR3 residues: CSVERVEDYGYTF.

The chain is built from TRBV28 and TRBJ2-1; TCRdb returns TRBD2, unconfirmable since there is no DNA. The germline CDR1 and CDR2 sequences are MDHEN and SYDVKM. CDR3 length: 14 amino acids. CDR3 region: CASSLLWSYDEQFF.

Considering frequency, this clonotype is medium-sized (0.01 to 0.1%). The chain employs TRBV11-3 and TRBJ2-2; TCRdb's D gene call, TRBD2, goes unchecked for lack of DNA. Germline-derived CDR1 and CDR2 are SGHNT and YENEEA. The CDR3 spans 15 residues. The CDR3 protein is CASSFQRGATGELFF.

V is TRBV28 and J is TRBJ2-7; TCRdb proposes TRBD2, but this gene call is untestable without DNA. The CDR3 consists of 11 residues. Germline V CDR1 and CDR2: MDHEN, SYDVKM. CDR3 region: CASKTSVEQYF.

The genes are TRBV5-1 and TRBJ1-1; TCRdb picks TRBD1, but there is no DNA to check that call. CDR3 length: 13 amino acids. In germline, CDR1 is SGHRS, CDR2 YFSETQ. The CDR3 loop is CASSLTGFSEAFF.